The present T cell receptor (beta chain) was sequenced within a study of tumor-infiltrating lymphocytes in primary liver carcinoma. The investigators made TCR beta cDNA from approximately 0.5 ug total RNA, using a constant-region primer. Libraries of TCR beta came from three nested multiplex PCR rounds with slightly modified ARM-PCR. Two initial PCR rounds of about 11 cycles each paired TRBV1-TRBV30 forward primers with a C-beta reverse primer. TCRdb itself ran the multiplex PCR reads through MiXCR, one entry per CDR3 protein. Of around 330,000 distinct CDR3 sequences detected, over 55% appear once; the ten largest clones hold more than 8.5%. A word on this clonotype: One end of the junction varies from germline; a read error may be responsible.

Both blood RNA, taken from unsorted whole blood, and germline DNA were extracted. Infection with HBV was chronic in patients; they were treatment-naive. The CDR3 totals 15 residues. Germline V lookup: CDR1 SGHAT, CDR2 FQDESV (reference sequence). The sample taken for sequencing was peripheral blood. J is TRBJ2-7 and V is TRBV11-1, with 10 bases aligning to TRBD2. The source of this sequence is a man aged 35 to 55 with primary liver carcinoma and hepatitis B virus infection. As DNA, the CDR3 is TGTGCCAGCAGCCCAGCGGGAGGGCCACACTACGAGCTGTACTTC. Amino acid sequence: CASSPAGGPHYELYF.